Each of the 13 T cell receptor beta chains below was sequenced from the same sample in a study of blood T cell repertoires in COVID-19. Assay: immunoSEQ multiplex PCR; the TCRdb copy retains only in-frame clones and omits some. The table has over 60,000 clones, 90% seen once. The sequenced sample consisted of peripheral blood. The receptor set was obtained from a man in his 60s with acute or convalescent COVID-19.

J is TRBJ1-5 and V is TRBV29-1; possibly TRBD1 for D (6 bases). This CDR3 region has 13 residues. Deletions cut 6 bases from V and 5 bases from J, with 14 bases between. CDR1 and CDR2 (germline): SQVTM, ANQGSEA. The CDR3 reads CSVFIQGDQPQHF. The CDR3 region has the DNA TGCAGCGTATTTATACAGGGCGATCAGCCCCAGCATTTT. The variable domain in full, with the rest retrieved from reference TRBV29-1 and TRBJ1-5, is SAVISQKPSRDICQRGTSLTIQCQVDSQVTMMFWYRQQPGQSLTLIATANQGSEATYESGFVIDKFPISRPNLTFSTLTVSNMSPEDSSIYLCSVFIQGDQPQHFGDGTRLSIL.

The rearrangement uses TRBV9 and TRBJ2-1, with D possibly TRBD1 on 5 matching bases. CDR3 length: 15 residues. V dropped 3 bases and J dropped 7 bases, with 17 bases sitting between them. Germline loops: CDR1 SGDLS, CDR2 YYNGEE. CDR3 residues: CASSAMEAYRNEQFF. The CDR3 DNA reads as TGTGCCAGCAGCGCGATGGAAGCTTACAGGAATGAGCAGTTCTTC.

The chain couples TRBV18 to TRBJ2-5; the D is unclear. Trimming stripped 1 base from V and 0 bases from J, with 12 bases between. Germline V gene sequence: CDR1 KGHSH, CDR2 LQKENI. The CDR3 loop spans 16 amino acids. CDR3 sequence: CASSPRSRTYQETQYF. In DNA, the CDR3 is TGTGCCAGCTCACCACGGAGTCGAACCTACCAAGAGACCCAGTACTTC.

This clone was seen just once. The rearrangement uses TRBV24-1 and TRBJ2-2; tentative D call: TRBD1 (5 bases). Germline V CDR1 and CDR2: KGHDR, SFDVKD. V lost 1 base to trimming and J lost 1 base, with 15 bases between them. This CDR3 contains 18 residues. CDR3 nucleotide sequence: TGTGCCACCAGTGATTTAAGAGGTATAGGGGAGAACACCGGGGAGCTGTTTTTT. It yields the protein CATSDLRGIGENTGELFF.

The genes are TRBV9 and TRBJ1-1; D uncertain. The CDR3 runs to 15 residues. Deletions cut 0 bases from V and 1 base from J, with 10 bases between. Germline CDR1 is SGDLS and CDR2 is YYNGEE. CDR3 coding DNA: TGTGCCAGCAGCGTAGGGGCCAGCACGAACACTGAAGCTTTCTTT. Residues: CASSVGASTNTEAFF.

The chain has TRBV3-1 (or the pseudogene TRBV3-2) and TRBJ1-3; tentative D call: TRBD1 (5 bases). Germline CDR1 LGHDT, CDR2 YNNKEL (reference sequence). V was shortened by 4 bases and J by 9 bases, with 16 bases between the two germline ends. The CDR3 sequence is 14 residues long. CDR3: CASSPTGGSGTIYF. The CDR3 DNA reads TGTGCCAGCAGCCCCACCGGGGGTTCGGGCACCATATATTTT.

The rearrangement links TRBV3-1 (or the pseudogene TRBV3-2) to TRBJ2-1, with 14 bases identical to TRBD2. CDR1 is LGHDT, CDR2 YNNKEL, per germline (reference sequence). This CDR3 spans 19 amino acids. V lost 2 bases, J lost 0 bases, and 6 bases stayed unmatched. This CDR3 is CASSQRGLAGASSYNEQFF. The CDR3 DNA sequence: TGTGCCAGCAGCCAAAGGGGACTAGCGGGGGCTAGCTCCTACAATGAGCAGTTCTTC.

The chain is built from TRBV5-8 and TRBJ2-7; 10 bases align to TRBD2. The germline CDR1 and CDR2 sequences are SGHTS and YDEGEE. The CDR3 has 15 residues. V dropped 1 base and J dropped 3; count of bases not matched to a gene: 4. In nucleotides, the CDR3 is TGTGCCAGCAGCTTGCCCGGGACTAGCGACTACGAGCAGTACTTC. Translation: CASSLPGTSDYEQYF.

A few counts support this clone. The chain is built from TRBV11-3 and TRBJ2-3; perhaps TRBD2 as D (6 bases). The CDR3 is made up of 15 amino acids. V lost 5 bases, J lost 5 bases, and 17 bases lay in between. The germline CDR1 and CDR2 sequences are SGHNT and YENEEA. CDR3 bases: TGTGCCAGCAGCAAATCAGGAGCGCGGGGAGATACGCAGTATTTT. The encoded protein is CASSKSGARGDTQYF.

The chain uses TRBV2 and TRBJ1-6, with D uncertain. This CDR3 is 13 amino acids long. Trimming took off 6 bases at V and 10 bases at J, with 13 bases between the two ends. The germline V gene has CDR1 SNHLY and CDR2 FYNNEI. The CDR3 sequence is CASSETNRSPLHF. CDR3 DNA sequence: TGTGCCAGCAGCGAGACAAATAGATCACCCCTCCACTTT.

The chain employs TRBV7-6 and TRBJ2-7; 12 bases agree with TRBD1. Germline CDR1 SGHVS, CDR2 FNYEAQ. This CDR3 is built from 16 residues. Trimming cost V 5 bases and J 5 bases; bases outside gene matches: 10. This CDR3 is CASSLPGTGGTHEQYF. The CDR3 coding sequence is TGTGCCAGCAGCCTTCCCGGGACAGGGGGCACCCACGAGCAGTACTTC. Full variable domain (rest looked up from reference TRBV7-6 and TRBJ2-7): GAGVSQSPRYKVTKRGQDVALRCDPISGHVSLYWYRQALGQGPEFLTYFNYEAQQDKSGLPNDRFSAERPEGSISTLTIQRTEQRDSAMYRCASSLPGTGGTHEQYFGPGTRLTVT.

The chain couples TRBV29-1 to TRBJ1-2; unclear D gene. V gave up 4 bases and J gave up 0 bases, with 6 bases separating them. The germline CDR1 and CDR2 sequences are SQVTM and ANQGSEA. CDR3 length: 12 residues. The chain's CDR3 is CSVAQSNYGYTF. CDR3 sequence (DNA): TGCAGCGTTGCCCAGTCTAACTATGGCTACACCTTC.

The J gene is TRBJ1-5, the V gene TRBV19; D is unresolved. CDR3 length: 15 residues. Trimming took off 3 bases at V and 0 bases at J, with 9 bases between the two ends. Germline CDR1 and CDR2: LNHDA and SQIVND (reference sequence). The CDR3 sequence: CASSITGFSNQPQHF. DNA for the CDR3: TGTGCCAGTAGTATTACGGGGTTTAGCAATCAGCCCCAGCATTTT.